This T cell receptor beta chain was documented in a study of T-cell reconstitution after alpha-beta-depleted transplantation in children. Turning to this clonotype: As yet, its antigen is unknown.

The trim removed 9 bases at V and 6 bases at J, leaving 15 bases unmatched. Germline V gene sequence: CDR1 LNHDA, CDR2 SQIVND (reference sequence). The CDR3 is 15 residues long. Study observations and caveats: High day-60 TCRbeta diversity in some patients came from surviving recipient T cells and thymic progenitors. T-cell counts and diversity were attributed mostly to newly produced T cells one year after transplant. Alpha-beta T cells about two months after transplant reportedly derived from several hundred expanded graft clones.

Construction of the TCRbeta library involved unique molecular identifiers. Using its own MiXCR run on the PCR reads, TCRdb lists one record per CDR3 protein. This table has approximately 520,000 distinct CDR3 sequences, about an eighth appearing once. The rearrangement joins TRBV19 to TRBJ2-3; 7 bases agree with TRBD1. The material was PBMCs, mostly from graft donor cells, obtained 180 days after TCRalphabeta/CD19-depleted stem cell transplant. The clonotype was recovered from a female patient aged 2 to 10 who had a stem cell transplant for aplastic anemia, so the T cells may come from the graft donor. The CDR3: CASSSRDRRLDTQYF. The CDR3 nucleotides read TGTGCCAGCTCTTCCCGGGACAGAAGGTTGGATACGCAGTATTTT.